The sequence of this T cell receptor (beta chain) was determined in a study of cytomegalovirus exposure and HLA in healthy donors. V gave up 8 bases and J gave up 0 bases, with 5 bases separating them. This CDR3 is built from 12 residues. Germline CDR1 and CDR2: LNHDA and SQIVND (reference sequence). This clone was counted only a few times. Its antigen is currently unknown. Study observations and caveats: Researchers reported from a later analysis that most CMV-associated TCR beta chains appeared HLA-restricted. A reported reduction in N-insertions relative to the 666-donor mean was seen in an Asian-associated ancestry cluster in a later analysis. A later analysis linked a missense DCLRE1C variant to TCR beta V- and J-gene trimming.

Primers included in the PCR were 60 Vbeta and 13 Jbeta primers. Assay: immunoSEQ multiplex PCR; the TCRdb copy retains only in-frame clones and omits some. Of about 140,000 clones listed, approximately 57% are singletons. V and J are TRBV19 and TRBJ2-1; perhaps TRBD2 as D (5 bases). The TCR sequence derives from a male donor in good health and CMV-seronegative. Sample: PBMCs. The CDR3 loop reads CASGGSYNEQFF. The CDR3 DNA sequence: TGTGCCAGTGGAGGCTCCTACAATGAGCAGTTCTTC.